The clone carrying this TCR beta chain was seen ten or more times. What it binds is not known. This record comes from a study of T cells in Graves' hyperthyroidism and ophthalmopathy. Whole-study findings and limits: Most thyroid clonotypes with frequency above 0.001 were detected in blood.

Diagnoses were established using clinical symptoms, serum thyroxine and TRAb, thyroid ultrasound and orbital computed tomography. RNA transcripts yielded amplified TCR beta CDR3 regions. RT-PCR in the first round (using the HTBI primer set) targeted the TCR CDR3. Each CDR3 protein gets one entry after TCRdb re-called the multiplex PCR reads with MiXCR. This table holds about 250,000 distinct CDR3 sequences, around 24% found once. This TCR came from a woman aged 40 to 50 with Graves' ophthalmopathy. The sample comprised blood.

The CDR3 spells CASTTGAGTGNTEAFF. For the CDR3, the DNA is TGTGCCAGCACCACCGGGGCAGGGACGGGGAACACTGAAGCTTTCTTT. The chain combines TRBV28 with TRBJ1-1; a possible D gene is TRBD1 (5 bases). Per germline, CDR1 MDHEN and CDR2 SYDVKM. V was shortened by 7 bases and J by 1 base, with 19 bases between the two germline ends. This CDR3 is built from 16 residues.